This TCR beta chain was documented in a study of blood T cell repertoires in COVID-19. The wider study: Acute and convalescent COVID-19 specimens originated in the United States, Italy and Spain.

This CDR3 has 13 amino acids. Trimming removed 8 bases from V and 4 bases from J; junction bases left unmatched: 4. Germline V gene lookup returns CDR1 MDHEN and CDR2 SYDVKM. The table came from immunoSEQ multiplex PCR; TCRdb's copy has only in-frame clones and leaves some out. This sample carries 200,000 to 250,000 clones, more than 80% of them seen once, and the ten largest clones take approximately 8%. This sequence joins TRBV28 and TRBJ2-3; 9 nucleotides align to TRBD2. This TCR came from a woman of 80 years or more with COVID-19, enrolled during active disease. The sample was peripheral blood. CDR3 sequence reads: CASCLAGADTQYF. The CDR3 nucleotides are TGTGCCAGCTGCTTAGCGGGAGCAGATACGCAGTATTTT.